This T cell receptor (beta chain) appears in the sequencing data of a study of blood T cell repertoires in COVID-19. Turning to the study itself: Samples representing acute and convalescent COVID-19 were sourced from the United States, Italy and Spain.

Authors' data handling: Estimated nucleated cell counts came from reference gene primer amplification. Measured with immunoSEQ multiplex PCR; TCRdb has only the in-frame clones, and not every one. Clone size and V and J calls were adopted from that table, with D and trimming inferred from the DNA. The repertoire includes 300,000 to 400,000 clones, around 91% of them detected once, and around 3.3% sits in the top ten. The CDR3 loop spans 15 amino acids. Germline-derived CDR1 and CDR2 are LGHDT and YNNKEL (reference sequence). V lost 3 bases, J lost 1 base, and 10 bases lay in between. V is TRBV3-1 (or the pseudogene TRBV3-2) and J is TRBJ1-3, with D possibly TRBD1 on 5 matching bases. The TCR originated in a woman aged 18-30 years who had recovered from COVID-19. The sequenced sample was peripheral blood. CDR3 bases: TGTGCCAGCAGCCATCCCAGGGAATCTGGAAACACCATATATTTT. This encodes CASSHPRESGNTIYF.